What follows are 28 T cell receptor beta chains derived from one specimen sequenced in a study of blood T cell repertoires in COVID-19. Here immunoSEQ multiplex PCR was the method, and the copy in TCRdb shows in-frame clones only, minus some. The table shows roughly 76,000 clones, with approximately 90% occurring only once. Sample: peripheral blood. These receptor sequences come from a woman aged 60 to 75 with active COVID-19.

The chain uses TRBV6-5 and TRBJ2-7; 11 bases align to TRBD2. Germline V gene sequence: CDR1 MNHEY, CDR2 SVGAGI. The CDR3 is made up of 13 amino acids. The V and J ends lost 5 bases and 6 bases, in that order; junction bases with no gene match: 3. This CDR3 is CASSPSGRPEQYF. For the CDR3, the DNA is TGTGCCAGCAGTCCTAGCGGGAGGCCCGAGCAGTACTTC.

V usage is TRBV4-2 and J usage is TRBJ1-6; 7 nucleotides line up with TRBD1. The trim removed 3 bases at V and 3 bases at J, leaving 11 bases unmatched. The CDR3 sequence is 18 residues long. CDR1 is LGHNA and CDR2 is YNFKEQ in the germline V gene. DNA for the CDR3: TGTGCCAGCAGCCATACACCGGGACAGCGCGACTATAATTCACCCCTCCACTTT. Protein sequence: CASSHTPGQRDYNSPLHF.

This clone was seen a single time. This chain links TRBV18 with TRBJ1-2, with unresolved D. Trimming stripped 6 bases from V and 2 bases from J, with 4 bases between. CDR3 size: 11 residues. CDR1 and CDR2 from the germline V gene are KGHSH and LQKENI. The CDR3 DNA is TGTGCCAGCTCGGAGAACTATGGCTACACCTTC. Translated: CASSENYGYTF. Full variable domain (outside the CDR3, taken from reference TRBV18 and TRBJ1-2): NAGVMQNPRHLVRRRGQEARLRCSPMKGHSHVYWYRQLPEEGLKFMVYLQKENIIDESGMPKERFSAEFPKEGPSILRIQQVVRGDSAAYFCASSENYGYTFGSGTRLTVV.

The chain is built from TRBV9 and TRBJ2-1; maybe TRBD2 (6 bases). V dropped 3 bases and J dropped 6 bases, with 10 bases sitting between them. The germline CDR1 and CDR2 sequences are SGDLS and YYNGEE. The CDR3 length is 13 residues. The chain's CDR3 is CASSAGTGNEQFF. For the CDR3, the DNA is TGTGCCAGCAGCGCCGGGACTGGCAATGAGCAGTTCTTC.

The chain links TRBV27 to TRBJ2-7, with D possibly being TRBD2 (5 bases). The CDR3 is 16 amino acids. CDR1 MNHEY and CDR2 SMNVEV come from the germline V gene (reference sequence). V was clipped by 0 bases and J by 1 base, with 13 bases between them. The CDR3 DNA follows: TGTGCCAGCAGTTTATCTGGCGGGTGGGCTTCCTACGAGCAGTACTTC. Translation gives CASSLSGGWASYEQYF.

This chain links TRBV5-6 with TRBJ1-1, with a weak D call TRBD1 (5 bases). Germline V CDR1 and CDR2: SGHDT, YYEEEE. The CDR3 totals 15 residues. V was cut by 0 bases and J by 5 bases, with 14 bases left in between. This CDR3 is CASSLVVGAGTEAFF. CDR3 in DNA: TGTGCCAGCAGCTTGGTCGTGGGCGCAGGGACTGAAGCTTTCTTT. The full variable domain, its missing parts supplied by reference TRBV5-6 and TRBJ1-1, is DAGVTQSPTHLIKTRGQQVTLRCSPKSGHDTVSWYQQALGQGPQFIFQYYEEEERQRGNFPDRFSGHQFPNYSSELNVNALLLGDSALYLCASSLVVGAGTEAFFGQGTRLTVV.

This rearrangement joins TRBV23-1 to TRBJ2-6; D is perhaps TRBD2 (7 bases). TRBV23-1 qualifies as an ORF whose function is uncertain. Trimming shortened V by 4 bases and J by 4 bases, and 20 bases separated the two germline ends. The CDR3 loop spans 18 amino acids. For the CDR3, the DNA is TGCGCCAGCAGTCCCCAGGGGAGGGGCTCGGGCGGGGCCAACGTCCTGACTTTC. The encoded protein is CASSPQGRGSGGANVLTF.

The chain is built from TRBV4-2 and TRBJ2-1; the match to TRBD2 covers 7 bases. The length of the CDR3 is 18 residues. Germline CDR1 reads LGHNA; CDR2 reads YNFKEQ. With V trimmed by 2 bases and J by 8 bases, 18 bases remained unmatched. The CDR3 nucleotides are TGTGCCAGCAGCCAACGATGGGTCGGGAGGTTGGGTTATGATGAGCAGTTCTTC. Amino acid sequence: CASSQRWVGRLGYDEQFF.

The chain combines TRBV14 with TRBJ2-3; maybe TRBD1 (5 bases). The CDR3 has 14 residues. Trimming took off 2 bases at V and 6 bases at J, with 12 bases between the two ends. In germline, CDR1 is SGHDN, CDR2 FVKESK. CDR3 amino acids: CASSQQGLFDTQYF. CDR3 nucleotides: TGTGCCAGCAGCCAACAGGGCCTCTTCGATACGCAGTATTTT.

The chain couples TRBV2 to TRBJ1-5; D perhaps matches TRBD1 (5 bases). V lost 4 bases to trimming and J lost 0 bases, with 10 bases between them. CDR1 and CDR2 from the germline V gene are SNHLY and FYNNEI. The CDR3 runs to 15 residues. CDR3 sequence: CASSVEGTSNQPQHF. CDR3 DNA sequence: TGTGCCAGCAGTGTGGAGGGGACTAGCAATCAGCCCCAGCATTTT.

The rearrangement uses TRBV6-1 and TRBJ2-5; perhaps TRBD2 as D (5 bases). Trimming left V 1 base short and J 9 bases short, with 12 bases between. The CDR3 has 13 residues. Germline V gene data show CDR1 as MNHNS and CDR2 as SASEGT. CDR3 region: CASSEGRGSAQYF. CDR3 bases: TGTGCCAGCAGTGAAGGTAGAGGGTCGGCCCAGTACTTC.

The gene calls are TRBV27 and TRBJ2-6; TRBD2 aligns across 13 bases. The CDR3 has 18 residues. Trimming removed 5 bases from V and 4 bases from J; junction bases left unmatched: 8. Germline assignment: CDR1 MNHEY and CDR2 SMNVEV (reference sequence). This CDR3 is CASSPGLAGVSGANVLTF. DNA of the CDR3: TGTGCCAGCAGTCCCGGACTAGCGGGAGTTTCCGGGGCCAACGTCCTGACTTTC.

This clone has only one observation. The chain employs TRBV7-2 and TRBJ2-7; D gene unclear. Per the germline V gene, CDR1 is SGHTA and CDR2 is FQGNSA. V lost 2 bases, J lost 6 bases, and 11 bases lay in between. CDR3 length: 13 residues. The CDR3 sequence: CASSLSSRIEQYF. In DNA, the CDR3 is TGTGCCAGCAGCTTAAGTAGCCGGATCGAGCAGTACTTC.

In this sample, this clone turned up once. The chain couples TRBV2 to TRBJ1-2, with 10 bases that match TRBD1. The CDR3 consists of 12 residues. Germline V gene lookup returns CDR1 SNHLY and CDR2 FYNNEI. Trimming cost V 8 bases and J 7 bases; bases outside gene matches: 4. The CDR3 sequence is CASWGTGAGYTF. In DNA form, the CDR3 reads TGTGCCAGCTGGGGGACAGGGGCTGGCTACACCTTC.

V is TRBV19 and J is TRBJ2-3; D unclear. The CDR3 is 15 amino acids. In germline, CDR1 is LNHDA, CDR2 SQIVND (reference sequence). V lost 2 bases to trimming and J lost 5 bases, with 14 bases between them. The DNA of the CDR3 is TGTGCCAGTAGTATACTATCCCACCGCCTAGATACGCAGTATTTT. Translating gives CASSILSHRLDTQYF.

The V and J genes are TRBV19 and TRBJ1-1, with D possibly being TRBD1 (6 bases). Trimming cost V 5 bases and J 4 bases, with 11 bases left between them. CDR1 and CDR2 (germline): LNHDA, SQIVND (reference sequence). This CDR3 has 13 amino acids. This CDR3 reads CASSWGLGTEAFF. DNA for the CDR3: TGTGCCAGTAGTTGGGGGCTCGGCACTGAAGCTTTCTTT.

This clone was recorded once. The V and J genes are TRBV25-1 and TRBJ2-6; 8 nucleotides align to TRBD1. V was pared by 6 bases and J by 0 bases, with 10 bases of the junction left unmatched. The CDR3 contains 18 residues. Germline V gene data show CDR1 as MGHDK and CDR2 as SYGVNS. This CDR3 reads CASSSSRTGTSGANVLTF. The DNA of the CDR3 is TGTGCCAGCAGCTCCTCCCGGACAGGGACCTCTGGGGCCAACGTCCTGACTTTC.

J is TRBJ2-7 and V is TRBV19, with 14 nucleotides matching TRBD2. Germline loops: CDR1 LNHDA, CDR2 SQIVND (reference sequence). The CDR3 runs to 16 residues. After removal of 5 bases from V and 5 bases from J, the junction contained 8 bases not matched to a gene. The CDR3 nucleotides read TGTGCCAGTAGTCAAAGACTAGCGGGGGGGACCAACGAGCAGTACTTC. It translates to CASSQRLAGGTNEQYF.

J is TRBJ1-6 and V is TRBV19; tentative D call: TRBD1 (5 bases). Germline V gene lookup returns CDR1 LNHDA and CDR2 SQIVND (reference sequence). The germline V and J ends were trimmed by 2 bases and 7 bases, with 9 bases remaining between them. The CDR3 spans 14 residues. The CDR3 loop reads CASSIQGSNSPLHF. In DNA, the CDR3 is TGTGCCAGTAGTATACAGGGTTCGAATTCACCCCTCCACTTT. The full variable domain, completed using reference TRBV19 and TRBJ1-6, is DGGITQSPKYLFRKEGQNVTLSCEQNLNHDAMYWYRQDPGQGLRLIYYSQIVNDFQKGDIAEGYSVSREKKESFPLTVTSAQKNPTAFYLCASSIQGSNSPLHFGNGTRLTVT.

The J gene is TRBJ2-3, the V gene TRBV6-6; D is perhaps TRBD1 (6 bases). Germline V gene sequence: CDR1 MNHNY, CDR2 SVGAGI (reference sequence). The V gene lost 7 bases and the J gene lost 2 bases, with 13 bases spanning the gap. The CDR3 has 14 residues. The DNA for the CDR3 is TGTGCCAGCACCTATGGACAGACCACAGATACGCAGTATTTT. Translation: CASTYGQTTDTQYF.

This chain joins TRBV24-1 and TRBJ2-3; TRBD2 aligns across 10 bases. The junction had 10 bases not matched to a gene; V was cut back by 4 bases and J by 4 bases. This CDR3 has 17 amino acids. The germline V gene encodes CDR1 KGHDR and CDR2 SFDVKD. Here the CDR3 DNA reads TGTGCCACCAGTGACCCAATAGCGGGAGGAAGCCCAGATACGCAGTATTTT. This encodes CATSDPIAGGSPDTQYF.

This clone was seen just once. The V call is TRBV7-6, the J call TRBJ2-5, with D perhaps TRBD2 (5 bases). With 3 bases removed from V and 3 bases from J, the gap between germline ends came to 11 bases. The CDR3 sequence is 14 residues long. Germline V gene data show CDR1 as SGHVS and CDR2 as FNYEAQ. This chain's CDR3 is CASSFTGEKETQYF. The CDR3 DNA reads as TGTGCCAGCAGCTTTACCGGGGAGAAAGAGACCCAGTACTTC. The full variable domain, rest sourced from reference TRBV7-6 and TRBJ2-5, is GAGVSQSPRYKVTKRGQDVALRCDPISGHVSLYWYRQALGQGPEFLTYFNYEAQQDKSGLPNDRFSAERPEGSISTLTIQRTEQRDSAMYRCASSFTGEKETQYFGPGTRLLVL.

This chain uses TRBV6-5 with TRBJ2-2, with 7 bases that match TRBD1. Germline CDR1 is MNHEY and CDR2 is SVGAGI. Trimming removed 6 bases from V and 4 bases from J; junction bases left unmatched: 5. The CDR3 loop spans 14 amino acids. The CDR3 bases are TGTGCCAGCAGCCGCTACAGGGGCACCGGGGAGCTGTTTTTT. Translating gives CASSRYRGTGELFF.

By sample fraction, this clone is medium-sized. The chain has TRBV3-1 (or the pseudogene TRBV3-2) and TRBJ1-3, with 11 bases that match TRBD1. Germline assignment: CDR1 LGHDT and CDR2 YNNKEL (reference sequence). CDR3 length equals 18 residues. J lost 3 bases, V lost 6 bases, and 13 bases had no gene match. The CDR3 loop reads CASSQIAPGQGVGNTIYF. Here the CDR3 DNA reads TGTGCCAGCAGTCAGATAGCCCCGGGACAGGGGGTTGGAAACACCATATATTTT.

Worth noting for this clone: The germline gene is not matched at one end of the junction; a read error may be the cause. The chain uses TRBV2 and TRBJ2-2; 7 bases map to TRBD1. CDR1 and CDR2 (germline): SNHLY, FYNNEI. The CDR3 is made up of 13 amino acids. The CDR3 here is CASRTGWFGKLFF. The CDR3, as DNA: TGTGCCAGCAGGACAGGGTGGTTCGGGAAGCTGTTTTTT.

This rearrangement joins TRBV18 to TRBJ2-4, with 12 bases matching TRBD2. Trimming removed 0 bases from V and 8 bases from J; junction bases left unmatched: 5. Germline V gene sequence: CDR1 KGHSH, CDR2 LQKENI. This CDR3 has 16 residues. CDR3 loop: CASSPPTSGRLYIQYF. CDR3 DNA sequence: TGTGCCAGCTCACCACCGACTAGCGGGAGATTGTACATTCAGTACTTC.

The chain links TRBV12-5 to TRBJ2-3, with TRBD2 matching over 7 bases. In germline, CDR1 is LGHNT, CDR2 FRNRAP. This CDR3 is 18 amino acids long. Trimming at V came to 4 bases and at J to 1 base, leaving 14 bases not matched to a gene. CDR3 sequence (DNA): TGTGCTAGTGGTTCCCGTTCCCCTTGGGGGGGACGCACAGATACGCAGTATTTT. Its protein product is CASGSRSPWGGRTDTQYF.

V and J are TRBV28 and TRBJ1-2; 8 bases are a match to TRBD1. The CDR3 totals 13 residues. Germline trimming cut 6 bases from V and 8 bases from J; bases unmatched to any gene: 8. The germline CDR1 and CDR2 sequences are MDHEN and SYDVKM. The CDR3 sequence is CASSRGQGQGYTF. In DNA, the CDR3 is TGTGCCAGCAGCCGCGGACAGGGACAGGGCTACACCTTC.